Presented here are 13 T cell receptor beta chains from one specimen sequenced in a study of cytomegalovirus exposure and HLA in healthy donors. This table comes from immunoSEQ multiplex PCR, and its TCRdb copy is limited to in-frame clones, with some not included. In the table there are about 130,000 clones, roughly 89% of which are singletons. What was sequenced was PBMCs. The receptors come from a woman under 30 in good health and CMV-seronegative.

J is TRBJ2-5 and V is TRBV28; tentative D call: TRBD2 (6 bases). The V end lost 7 bases, the J end lost 4 bases, and 22 bases lay between the germline ends. Germline V gene data show CDR1 as MDHEN and CDR2 as SYDVKM. This CDR3 contains 16 residues. CDR3 in amino acids: CASTPRGREGIETQYF. The CDR3 DNA reads as TGTGCCAGCACCCCGCGGGGCCGCGAAGGCATAGAGACCCAGTACTTC.

The CDR3 DNA follows: TGTGCCAGCAGCGTAGCCCACCAGGGGGCAGATACGCAGTATTTT. Its protein is CASSVAHQGADTQYF. The chain is built from TRBV9 and TRBJ2-3; 7 positions match TRBD1. V dropped 0 bases and J dropped 4; count of bases not matched to a gene: 5. Germline CDR1 is SGDLS and CDR2 is YYNGEE. The CDR3 is 15 amino acids.

The chain has TRBV7-9 and TRBJ1-1; 8 nucleotides match TRBD1. The CDR3 totals 13 residues. The germline V gene has CDR1 SEHNR and CDR2 FQNEAQ (reference sequence). V gave up 5 bases and J gave up 4 bases; unmatched junction bases: 3. The CDR3 DNA reads as TGTGCCAGCAGCCTGGGGACAGGCACTGAAGCTTTCTTT. Its translation is CASSLGTGTEAFF.

V usage is TRBV28 and J usage is TRBJ1-2; D perhaps matches TRBD1 (6 bases). Germline CDR1 is MDHEN and CDR2 is SYDVKM. With 5 bases removed from V and 12 bases from J, the gap between germline ends came to 22 bases. The CDR3 is made up of 14 amino acids. CDR3 DNA sequence: TGTGCCAGCAGTCCCCAGGTAGAGGGGGACGGGAACACCTTC. Encoded protein: CASSPQVEGDGNTF.

The chain recombines TRBV2 with TRBJ2-7, with 10 bases that match TRBD1. Germline V lookup: CDR1 SNHLY, CDR2 FYNNEI. CDR3 length: 14 amino acids. V lost 7 bases to trimming and J lost 1 base; unmatched junction nucleotides: 4. DNA of the CDR3: TGTGCCAGCAAGGGGACAGGGGCTTCCTACGAGCAGTACGTC. Protein: CASKGTGASYEQYV.

The chain recombines TRBV11-2 with TRBJ2-7; 8 bases are shared with TRBD2. The germline V gene has CDR1 SGHAT and CDR2 FQNNGV. The CDR3 runs to 15 residues. After removal of 4 bases from V and 3 bases from J, the junction contained 8 bases not matched to a gene. CDR3 nucleotides: TGTGCCAGCAGCTGGAGCGGGGGCCTTCGCTACGAGCAGTACGTC. Translating it yields CASSWSGGLRYEQYV.

This chain connects TRBV29-1 to TRBJ1-2, with no clear D. V lost 0 bases, J lost 6 bases, and 8 bases lay in between. Per the germline V gene, CDR1 is SQVTM and CDR2 is ANQGSEA. The CDR3 is 12 residues long. CDR3 loop: CSVEDLVDGYTF. The CDR3 coding sequence is TGCAGCGTTGAAGATCTTGTCGATGGCTACACCTTC.

The chain employs TRBV4-2 and TRBJ2-1; 7 bases match TRBD2. The V segment lost 4 bases and the J segment 9 bases; nucleotides outside the gene matches: 18. The CDR3 extends over 17 amino acids. From germline, CDR1 is LGHNA and CDR2 YNFKEQ. The CDR3 reads CASSRERAGLTPREQFF. The CDR3 nucleotides read TGTGCCAGCAGCCGCGAACGAGCGGGACTAACCCCTCGTGAGCAGTTCTTC.

The chain joins TRBV9 to TRBJ2-3; TRBD2 agrees at 8 bases. The CDR3 runs to 15 residues. Germline trimming cut 0 bases from V and 6 bases from J; bases unmatched to any gene: 6. Germline-derived CDR1 and CDR2 are SGDLS and YYNGEE. Written as DNA, the CDR3 is TGTGCCAGCAGCGTAGAAGGACTAGCAGGCGATACGCAGTATTTT. Translation: CASSVEGLAGDTQYF.

The chain uses TRBV18 and TRBJ2-1; TRBD2 agrees at 11 bases. The CDR3 is 16 amino acids. V lost 1 base and J lost 8; bases outside the gene matches: 7. Germline V gene data show CDR1 as KGHSH and CDR2 as LQKENI. The CDR3 sequence: CASSPLLAGVWDEQFF. The CDR3 DNA is TGTGCCAGCTCACCACTACTAGCGGGGGTGTGGGATGAGCAGTTCTTC.

The rearrangement uses TRBV30 and TRBJ2-2; 9 positions match TRBD1. Trimming cost V 8 bases and J 3 bases; bases outside gene matches: 13. The CDR3 is made up of 16 amino acids. The germline V gene has CDR1 GTSNPN and CDR2 SVGIG (reference sequence). CDR3 DNA sequence: TGTGCCGGTAAACAGGGGGCATTGGGCTACACCGGGGAGCTGTTTTTT. Translating gives CAGKQGALGYTGELFF.

This rearrangement joins TRBV10-1 to TRBJ2-1, with no clear D. The V end was cut by 5 bases, the J end by 7 bases, with 12 bases between. This CDR3 contains 13 residues. Germline-derived CDR1 and CDR2 are WNHNN and SYGVQD (reference sequence). The CDR3 is CASSTQVLNEQFF. DNA for the CDR3: TGCGCCAGCAGTACCCAGGTCTTGAATGAGCAGTTCTTC.

The chain joins TRBV21-1 to TRBJ2-3; the table names TRBD2, a call not compared with the DNA. TRBV21-1 corresponds to a pseudogene. This CDR3 has 15 amino acids. The CDR3 loop is CASSKGSGSTDTQYF. CDR3 DNA: TGTGCCAGCAGCAAAGGTAGCGGGAGCACAGATACGCAGTATTTT.